This entry lists 18 T cell receptor beta chains sequenced from one sample in a study of T cells in Graves' hyperthyroidism and ophthalmopathy. Amplified TCR beta CDR3 regions derived from RNA transcripts. Using the HTBI primer set, a first-round RT-PCR was run on the TCR CDR3. TCRdb passed the multiplex PCR reads through MiXCR, listing each CDR3 protein once. The sample contains about 640,000 distinct CDR3 sequences, roughly 20% of which appear only once. Sequencing was performed on blood. These receptors were collected from a man aged 25-45 years with Graves' ophthalmopathy.

This clonotype occurred a few times. This chain connects TRBV20-1 to TRBJ2-4; 14 nucleotides line up with TRBD2. Per germline, CDR1 DFQATT and CDR2 SNEGSKA (reference sequence). V dropped 0 bases and J dropped 1; count of bases not matched to a gene: 8. CDR3 length: 19 residues. The CDR3: CSARDRGTSGSGAKNIQYF. CDR3 nucleotides: TGCAGTGCTAGAGATAGGGGGACTAGCGGGAGCGGGGCCAAAAACATTCAGTACTTC.

The table lists this clonotype with a few counts. The chain links TRBV7-9 to TRBJ2-1; TRBD2 aligns across 10 bases. This CDR3 is built from 18 residues. The germline CDR1 and CDR2 sequences are SEHNR and FQNEAQ (reference sequence). J was trimmed by 4 bases and V by 3 bases; bases with no gene match: 12. As DNA, the CDR3 is TGTGCCAGCAGCTTTGCCCCCAAGACTAGCGGGCAGTACAATGAGCAGTTCTTC. Its protein product is CASSFAPKTSGQYNEQFF.

The chain is built from TRBV5-4 and TRBJ2-2; 7 positions match TRBD1. The germline V gene encodes CDR1 SGHNT and CDR2 YYREEE (reference sequence). The V segment lost 0 bases and the J segment 2 bases; nucleotides outside the gene matches: 7. CDR3 length: 17 residues. In DNA, the CDR3 is TGTGCCAGCAGCTTGGGCCCCCGACAGGGAAACACCGGGGAGCTGTTTTTT. Its protein is CASSLGPRQGNTGELFF.

Turning to this clonotype: One end of the junction fails to match germline, which may point to a read error. The V and J genes are TRBV6-1 and TRBJ2-3, with TRBD2 matching 10 bases. The CDR3 spans 17 residues. The germline gives CDR1 MNHNS, CDR2 SASEGT. CDR3 residues: CGSIEIGLAVPGDTQYF. The CDR3 DNA is TGTGGCAGCATCGAAATAGGACTAGCGGTCCCCGGGGATACGCAGTATTTT.

The chain has TRBV9 and TRBJ1-4; 9 positions agree with TRBD1. Germline CDR1 reads SGDLS; CDR2 reads YYNGEE. V lost 4 bases, J lost 0 bases, and 10 bases stayed unmatched. The CDR3 has 18 residues. CDR3 in DNA: TGTGCCAGCAGCCCGTTAGGGGGACAGGGAGCAACTAATGAAAAACTGTTTTTT. Translated: CASSPLGGQGATNEKLFF.

This clonotype was detected a few times. This sequence joins TRBV6-2 or TRBV6-3 and TRBJ1-5, with a tentative D call TRBD1 (6 bases). This CDR3 contains 18 residues. Trimming took 3 bases from V and 2 from J, leaving 20 bases between them. The germline gives CDR1 MNHEY, CDR2 SVGEGT. The CDR3 DNA sequence: TGTGCCAGCAGTTATCCCAGTTGGGGGGCCCAGGGCAATCAGCCCCAGCATTTT. Translation gives CASSYPSWGAQGNQPQHF.

J is TRBJ2-5 and V is TRBV30, with 7 bases matching TRBD1. Losses at the gene ends were 2 bases for V and 2 bases for J; bases not matched to a gene: 20. Germline CDR1 reads GTSNPN; CDR2 reads SVGIG (reference sequence). The CDR3 consists of 19 residues. CDR3 sequence: CAWSPLPESAGTVQETQYF. The CDR3 DNA is TGTGCCTGGAGTCCATTACCCGAATCCGCCGGGACAGTACAAGAGACCCAGTACTTC. Complete variable domain (other parts from reference TRBV30 and TRBJ2-5): SQTIHQWPATLVQPVGSPLSLECTVEGTSNPNLYWYRQAAGRGLQLLFYSVGIGQISSEVPQNLSASRPQDRQFILSSKKLLLSDSGFYLCAWSPLPESAGTVQETQYFGPGTRLLVL.

V gene TRBV2 combines with J gene TRBJ2-2, with TRBD2 identical over 9 bases. V shed 6 bases and J 1 base; nucleotides not matched to a gene: 12. This CDR3 contains 18 residues. Germline V gives CDR1 SNHLY, CDR2 FYNNEI. The CDR3 nucleotides are TGTGCCAGCAGCTTAATGTTGTTAGCGGGAGTGAACACCGGGGAGCTGTTTTTT. Residues: CASSLMLLAGVNTGELFF. The full variable domain, completed using reference TRBV2 and TRBJ2-2, is EPEVTQTPSHQVTQMGQEVILRCVPISNHLYFYWYRQILGQKVEFLVSFYNNEISEKSEIFDDQFSVERPDGSNFTLKIRSTKLEDSAMYFCASSLMLLAGVNTGELFFGEGSRLTVL.

CDR3 coding DNA: TGTGCCAGCAGTCCCGCCGGGACCCATAGAGAGACCCAGTACTTC. Its translation is CASSPAGTHRETQYF. The chain joins TRBV28 to TRBJ2-5; D may match TRBD1 or TRBD2 (5 bases each). Looked up from germline, CDR1 is MDHEN and CDR2 is SYDVKM. Trimming shortened V by 5 bases and J by 4 bases, and 17 bases separated the two germline ends. The CDR3 totals 15 residues.

In this sample, this clonotype turned up a few times. The rearrangement joins TRBV7-2 to TRBJ2-7, with D possibly TRBD1 on 6 matching bases. V was shortened by 1 base and J by 3 bases, with 13 bases between the two germline ends. CDR1 is SGHTA, CDR2 FQGNSA, per germline. The CDR3 is 15 amino acids. The CDR3 is CASSLVTGSVYEQYF. For the CDR3, the DNA is TGTGCCAGCAGCTTAGTGACAGGATCCGTCTACGAGCAGTACTTC. Full variable domain (outside the CDR3, taken from reference TRBV7-2 and TRBJ2-7): GAGVSQSPSNKVTEKGKDVELRCDPISGHTALYWYRQSLGQGLEFLIYFQGNSAPDKSGLPSDRFSAERTGGSVSTLTIQRTQQEDSAVYLCASSLVTGSVYEQYFGPGTRLTVT.

This clonotype has only a few counts. The chain couples TRBV18 to TRBJ1-5, with TRBD1 as a possible D gene (6 bases). CDR1 and CDR2 from the germline V gene are KGHSH and LQKENI. This CDR3 has 16 residues. Trimming left V 0 bases short and J 4 bases short, with 13 bases between. The CDR3 nucleotides read TGTGCCAGCTCACCACCGGCACAGGGACCTAATCAGCCCCAGCATTTT. Residues: CASSPPAQGPNQPQHF.

This clonotype was seen a handful of times. This sequence joins TRBV14 and TRBJ2-1, with 7 bases lining up with TRBD2. V shed 3 bases and J 8 bases; nucleotides not matched to a gene: 7. Germline V gene data show CDR1 as SGHDN and CDR2 as FVKESK. The CDR3 is 14 residues long. CDR3 DNA sequence: TGTGCCAGCAGCCACCGAACGGGGAGGGATGAGCAGTTCTTC. This translates into CASSHRTGRDEQFF.

Regarding this clonotype: A read error may account for a junction end that differs from germline. The rearrangement uses TRBV7-2 and TRBJ2-1, with D possibly matching TRBD2 (7 bases). This CDR3 contains 12 residues. Looked up from germline, CDR1 is SGHTA and CDR2 is FQGNSA. CDR3 nucleotide sequence: TGTGCCAACAGCTTAGGGGGGGTCGAGCAGTTCTTC. Its translation is CANSLGGVEQFF.

The table lists this clonotype with a few counts. The rearrangement uses TRBV28 and TRBJ2-3; 7 bases align to TRBD2. This CDR3 contains 15 residues. Germline trimming cut 5 bases from V and 1 base from J; bases unmatched to any gene: 6. In germline, CDR1 is MDHEN, CDR2 SYDVKM. The CDR3 nucleotides are TGTGCCAGCAGTCCCGGGGGGAGTGGCACAGATACGCAGTATTTT. Protein sequence: CASSPGGSGTDTQYF. Based on the CDR3 plus reference TRBV28 and TRBJ2-3, the full variable domain is DVKVTQSSRYLVKRTGEKVFLECVQDMDHENMFWYRQDPGLGLRLIYFSYDVKMKEKGDIPEGYSVSREKKERFSLILESASTNQTSMYLCASSPGGSGTDTQYFGPGTRLTVL.

In its sample, this clonotype was seen many times. J is TRBJ2-1 and V is TRBV2, with TRBD1 matching over 9 bases. The CDR3 contains 15 residues. Germline V CDR1 and CDR2: SNHLY, FYNNEI. After removal of 6 bases from V and 0 bases from J, the junction contained 3 bases not matched to a gene. The CDR3 nucleotides are TGTGCCAGCAGGGAGGACAGGGGCTCCTACAATGAGCAGTTCTTC. Translating gives CASREDRGSYNEQFF.

The chain recombines TRBV28 with TRBJ2-3, with 9 bases lining up with TRBD2. Germline V gene lookup returns CDR1 MDHEN and CDR2 SYDVKM. With V trimmed by 5 bases and J by 6 bases, 9 bases remained unmatched. The CDR3 totals 15 residues. CDR3 residues: CASSQNQLAGDTQYF. The CDR3 nucleotides read TGTGCCAGCAGTCAAAACCAACTAGCGGGCGATACGCAGTATTTT.

The CDR3 bases are TGTGCCAGCAGTTTACTCCAGACAGGGAAGGTTGGCTACACCTTC. Translating it yields CASSLLQTGKVGYTF. This sequence joins TRBV28 and TRBJ1-2; 7 positions match TRBD1. Germline V gene sequence: CDR1 MDHEN, CDR2 SYDVKM. V lost 2 bases to trimming and J lost 7 bases; unmatched junction nucleotides: 10. This CDR3 has 15 residues.

This clonotype was recorded a few times. The CDR3 sequence: CAWGAPLGGYTDTQYF. The CDR3 nucleotides are TGTGCCTGGGGCGCCCCCCTTGGCGGTTACACAGATACGCAGTATTTT. The J gene is TRBJ2-3, the V gene TRBV30; D is unclear. This CDR3 region has 16 residues. The germline V and J ends were trimmed by 5 bases and 2 bases, with 20 bases remaining between them. Germline loops: CDR1 GTSNPN, CDR2 SVGIG (reference sequence).